The 3 T cell receptor beta chains below all came from one sample that was sequenced in a study of early stage breast cancer tumors. Profiling relied on immunoSEQ multiplex PCR, and the TCRdb table lists in-frame clones only, not all of them. The repertoire holds around 30,000 clones, with over 70% as singletons. The sample comprised breast tumor tissue. The receptor set was obtained from a person aged 25 to 39 with breast cancer.

A few counts support this clone. The V and J genes are TRBV28 and TRBJ1-1, with 9 bases fitting TRBD1. The CDR3 has 13 amino acids. The germline V gene encodes CDR1 MDHEN and CDR2 SYDVKM. V lost 8 bases to trimming and J lost 11 bases; unmatched junction nucleotides: 12. The chain's CDR3 is CASGIQGARTAFF. The CDR3 DNA reads as TGTGCCAGCGGGATACAGGGGGCCAGAACCGCTTTCTTT.

This rearrangement joins TRBV6-5 to TRBJ1-1, with D perhaps matching TRBD1 (6 bases). The CDR3 runs 16 residues. Deletions cut 2 bases from V and 1 base from J, with 14 bases between. Germline loops: CDR1 MNHEY, CDR2 SVGAGI. In DNA, the CDR3 is TGTGCCAGCAGTTACGGGGCGGGGGCTGGGAACACTGAAGCTTTCTTT. It yields the protein CASSYGAGAGNTEAFF.

This clone was seen only a few times. The V call is TRBV7-9, the J call TRBJ1-4; D call uncertain. Trimming removed 3 bases at V and 0 bases at J, with 8 bases between. Germline CDR1 is SEHNR and CDR2 is FQNEAQ (reference sequence). This CDR3 contains 15 residues. The CDR3 loop reads CASSFWQTTNEKLFF. In nucleotides, the CDR3 is TGTGCCAGCAGCTTTTGGCAGACAACTAATGAAAAACTGTTTTTT.